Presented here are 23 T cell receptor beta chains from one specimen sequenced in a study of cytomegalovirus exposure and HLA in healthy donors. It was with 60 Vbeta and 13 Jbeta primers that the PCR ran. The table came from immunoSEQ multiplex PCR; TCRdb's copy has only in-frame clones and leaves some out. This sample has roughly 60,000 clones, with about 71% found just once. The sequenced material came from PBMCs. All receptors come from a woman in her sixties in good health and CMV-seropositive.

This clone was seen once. For the CDR3, the DNA is TGCGCCAGCAGCTCCGACCCGGGACTAGCCGAGCAGTACTTC. Its protein is CASSSDPGLAEQYF. J is TRBJ2-7 and V is TRBV5-1, with 9 bases lining up with TRBD2. V dropped 3 bases and J dropped 6; count of bases not matched to a gene: 7. Germline V gene lookup returns CDR1 SGHRS and CDR2 YFSETQ. The CDR3 sequence is 14 residues long.

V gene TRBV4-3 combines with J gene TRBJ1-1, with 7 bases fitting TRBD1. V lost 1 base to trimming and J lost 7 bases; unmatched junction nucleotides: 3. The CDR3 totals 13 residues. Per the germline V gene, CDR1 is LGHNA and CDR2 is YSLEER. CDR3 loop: CASSQGHRGEAFF. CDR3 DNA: TGCGCCAGCAGCCAAGGGCACAGGGGTGAAGCTTTCTTT.

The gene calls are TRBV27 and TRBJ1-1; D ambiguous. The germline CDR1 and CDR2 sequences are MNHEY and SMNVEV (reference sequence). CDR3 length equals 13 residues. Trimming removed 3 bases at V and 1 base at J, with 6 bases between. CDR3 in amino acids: CASSFWQNTEAFF. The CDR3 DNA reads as TGTGCCAGCAGTTTCTGGCAGAACACTGAAGCTTTCTTT.

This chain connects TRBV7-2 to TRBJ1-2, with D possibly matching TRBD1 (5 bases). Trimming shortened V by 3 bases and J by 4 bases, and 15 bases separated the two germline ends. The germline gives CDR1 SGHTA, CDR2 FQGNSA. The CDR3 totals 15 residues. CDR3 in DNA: TGTGCCAGCAGCTTCACGGGGGGTGTTGCCTATGGCTACACCTTC. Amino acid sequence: CASSFTGGVAYGYTF. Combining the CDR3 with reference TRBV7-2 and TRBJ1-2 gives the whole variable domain GAGVSQSPSNKVTEKGKDVELRCDPISGHTALYWYRQSLGQGLEFLIYFQGNSAPDKSGLPSDRFSAERTGGSVSTLTIQRTQQEDSAVYLCASSFTGGVAYGYTFGSGTRLTVV.

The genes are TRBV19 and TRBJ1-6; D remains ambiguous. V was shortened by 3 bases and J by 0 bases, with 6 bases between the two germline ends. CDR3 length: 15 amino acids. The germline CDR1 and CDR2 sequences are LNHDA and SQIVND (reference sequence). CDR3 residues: CASSIPGSYNSPLHF. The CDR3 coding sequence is TGTGCCAGTAGTATCCCAGGCTCCTATAATTCACCCCTCCACTTT.

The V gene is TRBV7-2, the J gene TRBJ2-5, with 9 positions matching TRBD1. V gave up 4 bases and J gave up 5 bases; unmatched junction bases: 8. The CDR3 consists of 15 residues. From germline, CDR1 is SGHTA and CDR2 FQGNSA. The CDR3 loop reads CASSSQGARWETQYF. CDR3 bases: TGTGCCAGCAGCTCACAGGGGGCGAGGTGGGAGACCCAGTACTTC.

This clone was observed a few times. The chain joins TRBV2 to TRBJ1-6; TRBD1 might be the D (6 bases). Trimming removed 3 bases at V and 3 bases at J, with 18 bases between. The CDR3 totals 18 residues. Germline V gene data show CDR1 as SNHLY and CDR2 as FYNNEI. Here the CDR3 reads CASSDGEQGRNYNSPLHF. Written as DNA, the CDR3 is TGTGCCAGCAGTGATGGGGAACAGGGAAGAAACTATAATTCACCCCTCCACTTT.

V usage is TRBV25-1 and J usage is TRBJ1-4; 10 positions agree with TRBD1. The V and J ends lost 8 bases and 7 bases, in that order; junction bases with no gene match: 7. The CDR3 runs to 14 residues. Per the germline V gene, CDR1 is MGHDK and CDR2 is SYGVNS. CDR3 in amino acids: CASAGTGEIEKLFF. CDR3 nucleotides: TGTGCCAGCGCCGGGACAGGGGAGATTGAAAAACTGTTTTTT. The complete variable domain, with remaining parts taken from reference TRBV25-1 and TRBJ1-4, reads EADIYQTPRYLVIGTGKKITLECSQTMGHDKMYWYQQDPGMELHLIHYSYGVNSTEKGDLSSESTVSRIRTEHFPLTLESARPSHTSQYLCASAGTGEIEKLFFGSGTQLSVL.

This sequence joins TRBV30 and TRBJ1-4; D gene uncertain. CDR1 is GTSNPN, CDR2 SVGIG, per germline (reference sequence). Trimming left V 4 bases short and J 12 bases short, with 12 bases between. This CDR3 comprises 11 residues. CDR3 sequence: CAWTSEAELFF. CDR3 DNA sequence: TGTGCCTGGACCAGTGAGGCGGAACTGTTTTTT.

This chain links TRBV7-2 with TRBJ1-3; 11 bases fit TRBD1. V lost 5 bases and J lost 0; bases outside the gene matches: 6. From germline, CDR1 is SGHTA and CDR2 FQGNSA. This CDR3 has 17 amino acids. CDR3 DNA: TGTGCCAGCAGCCGAGTTGGGACAGGGGGCTCTGGAAACACCATATATTTT. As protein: CASSRVGTGGSGNTIYF.

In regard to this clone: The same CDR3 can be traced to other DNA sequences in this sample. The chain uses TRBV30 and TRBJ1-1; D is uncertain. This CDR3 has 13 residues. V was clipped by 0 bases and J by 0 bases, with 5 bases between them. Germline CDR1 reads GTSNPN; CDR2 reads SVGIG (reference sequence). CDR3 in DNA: TGTGCCTGGAGTGTAAGCCTGAACACTGAAGCTTTCTTT. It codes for CAWSVSLNTEAFF.

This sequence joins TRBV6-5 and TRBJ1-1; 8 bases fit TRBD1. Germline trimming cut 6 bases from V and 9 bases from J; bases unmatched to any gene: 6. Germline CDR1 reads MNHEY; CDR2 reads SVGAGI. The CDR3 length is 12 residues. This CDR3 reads CASRNDRGKAFF. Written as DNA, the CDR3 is TGTGCCAGCAGAAATGACAGGGGTAAAGCTTTCTTT.

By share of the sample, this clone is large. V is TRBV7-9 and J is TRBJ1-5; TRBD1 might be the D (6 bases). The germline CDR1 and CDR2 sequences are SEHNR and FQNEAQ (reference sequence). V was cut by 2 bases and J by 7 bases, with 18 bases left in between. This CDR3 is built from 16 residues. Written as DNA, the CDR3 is TGTGCCAGCAGCTTACTAGGTTCAGGGGCGGGCCAGCCCCAGCATTTT. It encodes CASSLLGSGAGQPQHF.

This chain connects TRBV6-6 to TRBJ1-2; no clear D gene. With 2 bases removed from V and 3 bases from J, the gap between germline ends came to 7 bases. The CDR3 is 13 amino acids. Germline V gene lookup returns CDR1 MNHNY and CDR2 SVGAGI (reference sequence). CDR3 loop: CASSYPGDYGYTF. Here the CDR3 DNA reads TGTGCCAGCAGTTACCCGGGAGACTATGGCTACACCTTC.

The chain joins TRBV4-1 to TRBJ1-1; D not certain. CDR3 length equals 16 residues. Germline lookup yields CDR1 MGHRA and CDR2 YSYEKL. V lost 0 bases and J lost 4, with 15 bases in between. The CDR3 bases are TGCGCCAGCAGCCAAGAGGCGTTTCGCCGGGGCACTGAAGCTTTCTTT. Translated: CASSQEAFRRGTEAFF.

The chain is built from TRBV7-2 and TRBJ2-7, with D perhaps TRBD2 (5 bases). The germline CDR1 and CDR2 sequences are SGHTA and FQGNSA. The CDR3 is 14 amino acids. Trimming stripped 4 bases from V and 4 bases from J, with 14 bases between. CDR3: CASSSRQGGYEQYF. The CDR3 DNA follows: TGTGCCAGCAGCTCCCGACAAGGAGGATACGAGCAGTACTTC. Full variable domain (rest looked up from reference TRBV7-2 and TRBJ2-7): GAGVSQSPSNKVTEKGKDVELRCDPISGHTALYWYRQSLGQGLEFLIYFQGNSAPDKSGLPSDRFSAERTGGSVSTLTIQRTQQEDSAVYLCASSSRQGGYEQYFGPGTRLTVT.

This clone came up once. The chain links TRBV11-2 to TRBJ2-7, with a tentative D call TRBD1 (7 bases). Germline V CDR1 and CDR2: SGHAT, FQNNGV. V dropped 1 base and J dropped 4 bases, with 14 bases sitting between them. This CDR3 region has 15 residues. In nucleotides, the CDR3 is TGTGCCAGCAGCTTAGCGGGGGACAGTTTTTACGAGCAGTACTTC. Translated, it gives CASSLAGDSFYEQYF.

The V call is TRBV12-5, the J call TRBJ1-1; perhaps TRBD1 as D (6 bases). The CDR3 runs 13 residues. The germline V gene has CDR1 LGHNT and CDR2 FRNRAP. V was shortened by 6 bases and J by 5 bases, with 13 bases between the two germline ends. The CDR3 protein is CASGQQGGTEAFF. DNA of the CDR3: TGTGCTAGTGGCCAACAGGGCGGGACTGAAGCTTTCTTT.

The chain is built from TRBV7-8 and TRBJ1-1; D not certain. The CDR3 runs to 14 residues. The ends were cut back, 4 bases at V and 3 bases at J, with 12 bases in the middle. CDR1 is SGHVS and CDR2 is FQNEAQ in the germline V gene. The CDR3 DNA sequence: TGTGCCAGCAGCTCGGTTGGGAGGGACACTGAAGCTTTCTTT. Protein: CASSSVGRDTEAFF.

The CDR3 nucleotides are TGTGCCAGCAGCTTAGAGGGACTAGCGGGGGCCTACGAGCAGTACTTC. Its protein product is CASSLEGLAGAYEQYF. The chain couples TRBV7-2 to TRBJ2-5, with TRBD2 matching 14 bases. TRBJ2-7 matches the DNA end more closely, so the J call is doubtful. This CDR3 comprises 16 residues. Germline CDR1 reads SGHTA; CDR2 reads FQGNSA.

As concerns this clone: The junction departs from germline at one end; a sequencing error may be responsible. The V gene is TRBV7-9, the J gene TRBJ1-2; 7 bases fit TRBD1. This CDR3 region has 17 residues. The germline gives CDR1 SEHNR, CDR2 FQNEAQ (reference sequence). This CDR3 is CSSSLEATGLQGGGYTF. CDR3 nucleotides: TGTTCCAGCAGCTTAGAGGCGACAGGGCTCCAAGGGGGAGGCTACACCTTC.

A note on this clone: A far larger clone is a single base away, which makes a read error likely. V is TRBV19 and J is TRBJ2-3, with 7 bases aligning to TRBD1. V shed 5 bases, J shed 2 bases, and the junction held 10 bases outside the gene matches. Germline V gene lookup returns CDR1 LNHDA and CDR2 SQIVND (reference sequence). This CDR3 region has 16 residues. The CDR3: CASSVWTGENTDTQYF. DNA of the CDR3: TGTGCCAGTAGTGTTTGGACAGGAGAGAACACAGATACGCAGTATTTT.

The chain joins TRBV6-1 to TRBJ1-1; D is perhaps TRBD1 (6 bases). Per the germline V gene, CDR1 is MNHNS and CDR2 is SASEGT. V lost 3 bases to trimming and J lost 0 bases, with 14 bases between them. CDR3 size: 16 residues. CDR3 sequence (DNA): TGTGCCAGCAGTGACCTTATGACAGGAGTGAACACTGAAGCTTTCTTT. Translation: CASSDLMTGVNTEAFF.